Here is one TCR beta chain with its context. Its matching antigen is unknown. As for treatment: 15 Gy SBRT to primary tumor, nephrectomy 4 weeks later. The data originate from a study of radiation and T cells in renal cell carcinoma. Overall study results and limits: In nephrectomy-only tumors, top 100 clonotypes averaged approximately 40%, versus around 50% irradiated. Baseline intratumoral clonotype presence is unknown without pretreatment biopsies.

Sequenced by immunoSEQ multiplex PCR; TCRdb stores in-frame clones only, minus some. The table lists 19,000 or so clones, roughly 64% of them singletons. The CDR3 extends over 19 amino acids. Trimming removed 2 bases from V and 2 bases from J; junction bases left unmatched: 10. CDR1 and CDR2 (germline): PRHDT, FYEKMQ (reference sequence). The sequence was collected from a woman aged 70-85 years with renal cell carcinoma. The sample in question was tumor tissue, obtained from a patient whose treatment included radiotherapy and nephrectomy. The chain combines TRBV13 with TRBJ2-3, with 13 bases matching TRBD2. The CDR3: CASSLSRRGLAGNTDTQYF. The DNA of the CDR3 is TGTGCCAGCAGCTTAAGCCGCCGGGGACTAGCGGGGAACACAGATACGCAGTATTTT. The full variable domain, with the rest looked up from reference TRBV13 and TRBJ2-3, is AAGVIQSPRHLIKEKRETATLKCYPIPRHDTVYWYQQGPGQDPQFLISFYEKMQSDKGSIPDRFSAQQFSDYHSELNMSSLELGDSALYFCASSLSRRGLAGNTDTQYFGPGTRLTVL.